Below are 26 T cell receptor beta chains sequenced from a single sample in a study of T cell responses to AZD1222 COVID-19 vaccine. Clones were sequenced by immunoSEQ multiplex PCR, and TCRdb holds only the in-frame ones, with some missing. The sample has 150,000 to 200,000 clones, 80% to 95% seen once. Sequences were derived from peripheral blood, sampled 28 days after the second AZD1222 dose. These receptors all come from an adult who received the AZD1222 COVID-19 vaccine.

The chain is built from TRBV3-1 (or the pseudogene TRBV3-2) and TRBJ1-1, with 8 bases that match TRBD1. The CDR3 length is 12 residues. J was trimmed by 7 bases and V by 5 bases; bases with no gene match: 3. Germline CDR1 is LGHDT and CDR2 is YNNKEL (reference sequence). In nucleotides, the CDR3 is TGTGCCAGCAGCTCGACAGGGGTTGAAGCTTTCTTT. This gives the protein CASSSTGVEAFF.

V gene TRBV4-1 combines with J gene TRBJ2-7, with TRBD1 as a possible D gene (5 bases). CDR1 is MGHRA and CDR2 is YSYEKL in the germline V gene. This CDR3 spans 16 amino acids. V gave up 0 bases and J gave up 4 bases, with 16 bases separating them. Here the CDR3 DNA reads TGCGCCAGCAGCCAAGACAGGGCTGCGCGGAGATACGAGCAGTACTTC. Translation: CASSQDRAARRYEQYF.

The chain carries TRBV19 and TRBJ2-7; 7 bases fit TRBD2. The CDR3 is 15 residues long. The V segment lost 5 bases and the J segment 0 bases; nucleotides outside the gene matches: 7. Germline assignment: CDR1 LNHDA and CDR2 SQIVND (reference sequence). The CDR3 DNA reads as TGTGCCAGTAGTCAGGGAGGGGCGAGCTCCTACGAGCAGTACTTC. It codes for CASSQGGASSYEQYF.

The V and J genes are TRBV4-1 and TRBJ2-1; 16 bases line up with TRBD2. V shed 6 bases and J 5 bases; nucleotides not matched to a gene: 10. Germline V lookup: CDR1 MGHRA, CDR2 YSYEKL. The CDR3 consists of 18 residues. The CDR3 region has the DNA TGCGCCAGCAGGTTCACCGGGACTAGCGGGAGGGCTAACAATGAGCAGTTCTTC. Its protein is CASRFTGTSGRANNEQFF.

The chain is built from TRBV5-1 and TRBJ1-4; D not certain. CDR3 length: 14 residues. The germline CDR1 and CDR2 sequences are SGHRS and YFSETQ. The V and J ends lost 0 bases and 5 bases respectively, with 8 bases between them. CDR3 protein: CASSLGHVNEKLFF. For the CDR3, the DNA is TGCGCCAGCAGCTTGGGACACGTAAATGAAAAACTGTTTTTT. Together with reference TRBV5-1 and TRBJ1-4, the CDR3 gives the full variable domain: KAGVTQTPRYLIKTRGQQVTLSCSPISGHRSVSWYQQTPGQGLQFLFEYFSETQRNKGNFPGRFSGRQFSNSRSEMNVSTLELGDSALYLCASSLGHVNEKLFFGSGTQLSVL.

The rearrangement links TRBV7-9 to TRBJ1-2; a weak D match, TRBD1 (5 bases). V lost 5 bases to trimming and J lost 2 bases, with 9 bases between them. The germline V gene encodes CDR1 SEHNR and CDR2 FQNEAQ (reference sequence). The CDR3 is 13 amino acids. The CDR3 DNA reads TGTGCCAGCAGCCGGGACGGGAACTATGGCTACACCTTC. Its protein product is CASSRDGNYGYTF. Variable domain in full (rest from reference TRBV7-9 and TRBJ1-2): DTGVSQNPRHKITKRGQNVTFRCDPISEHNRLYWYRQTLGQGPEFLTYFQNEAQLEKSRLLSDRFSAERPKGSFSTLEIQRTEQGDSAMYLCASSRDGNYGYTFGSGTRLTVV.

This rearrangement joins TRBV5-1 to TRBJ2-1, with D maybe TRBD1 (5 bases). The CDR3 extends over 14 amino acids. V lost 0 bases to trimming and J lost 4 bases, with 8 bases between them. Germline lookup yields CDR1 SGHRS and CDR2 YFSETQ. The CDR3 loop is CASSLADRYNEQFF. CDR3 bases: TGCGCCAGCAGCTTGGCCGACAGATACAATGAGCAGTTCTTC.

J is TRBJ1-2 and V is TRBV19, with D perhaps TRBD1 (5 bases). V lost 5 bases and J lost 1, with 11 bases in between. CDR3 length: 14 amino acids. The germline gives CDR1 LNHDA, CDR2 SQIVND (reference sequence). CDR3 nucleotides: TGTGCCAGTAGTCCAGGGTACGGTAACTATGGCTACACCTTC. Its translation: CASSPGYGNYGYTF.

The V call is TRBV3-1 (or the pseudogene TRBV3-2), the J call TRBJ2-2; TRBD2 matches at 7 bases. The V gene's germline CDR1 is LGHDT and CDR2 YNNKEL (reference sequence). This CDR3 comprises 13 residues. Trimming cost V 7 bases and J 5 bases; bases outside gene matches: 4. Here the CDR3 reads CASKGSGTGELFF. The CDR3 DNA sequence: TGTGCCAGCAAAGGTAGCGGGACCGGGGAGCTGTTTTTT.

The chain carries TRBV14 and TRBJ2-7, with D perhaps TRBD1 or TRBD2 (5 bases each). CDR1 SGHDN and CDR2 FVKESK come from the germline V gene. Trimming removed 4 bases at V and 0 bases at J, with 7 bases between. The CDR3 is made up of 13 amino acids. The CDR3 loop reads CASSPGSSYEQYF. CDR3 DNA: TGTGCCAGCAGCCCAGGGAGCTCCTACGAGCAGTACTTC.

V is TRBV7-8 and J is TRBJ1-1; the D is unclear. Germline values: CDR1 SGHVS, CDR2 FQNEAQ. The CDR3 covers 14 residues. Trimming cost V 1 base and J 4 bases, with 10 bases left between them. For the CDR3, the DNA is TGTGCCAGCAGCTTAGAGATCTTCTTCACTGAAGCTTTCTTT. This gives the protein CASSLEIFFTEAFF.

V is TRBV24-1 and J is TRBJ2-1; possibly TRBD2 for D (7 bases). The length of the CDR3 is 14 residues. In germline, CDR1 is KGHDR, CDR2 SFDVKD. V shed 2 bases and J shed 9 bases, with 13 bases lying between them. CDR3 loop: CATSDWSGGSEQFF. For the CDR3, the DNA is TGTGCCACCAGTGATTGGTCGGGGGGCAGTGAGCAGTTCTTC.

The chain links TRBV7-3 to TRBJ1-1, with 8 bases identical to TRBD1. V was pared by 3 bases and J by 4 bases, with 1 base of the junction left unmatched. This CDR3 has 13 residues. CDR1 and CDR2 (germline): SGHTA, FQGTGA. The CDR3 DNA reads as TGTGCCAGCAGCTTCACAGGGGGCACTGAAGCTTTCTTT. Residues: CASSFTGGTEAFF.

The CDR3 nucleotides read TGCGCCAGCAGCCAACAGGGTATGACTGAAGCTTTCTTT. Protein sequence: CASSQQGMTEAFF. The gene calls are TRBV4-1 and TRBJ1-1, with a tentative D call TRBD1 (5 bases). This CDR3 contains 13 residues. In germline, CDR1 is MGHRA, CDR2 YSYEKL. V was shortened by 2 bases and J by 5 bases, with 9 bases between the two germline ends.

J is TRBJ2-7 and V is TRBV9; 14 nucleotides agree with TRBD2. The CDR3 spans 19 residues. V trimming: 3 bases; J trimming: 0 bases; junction bases outside the gene matches: 11. Germline V gene sequence: CDR1 SGDLS, CDR2 YYNGEE. This CDR3 reads CASSEGTSGGLTSSYEQYF. CDR3 DNA: TGTGCCAGCAGCGAGGGGACTAGCGGGGGCCTTACTAGCTCCTACGAGCAGTACTTC.

This clone was recorded only once. This chain connects TRBV30 to TRBJ1-6; D not resolved. This CDR3 contains 13 residues. The germline V gene encodes CDR1 GTSNPN and CDR2 SVGIG (reference sequence). Trimming took off 0 bases at V and 9 bases at J, with 9 bases between the two ends. CDR3 DNA sequence: TGTGCCTGGAGTGTTGATGGGCCTTCACCCCTCCACTTT. Translating it yields CAWSVDGPSPLHF.

The genes are TRBV7-2 and TRBJ2-7, with D uncertain. CDR3 length equals 15 residues. With 1 base removed from V and 2 bases from J, the gap between germline ends came to 12 bases. Germline values: CDR1 SGHTA, CDR2 FQGNSA. The CDR3, as DNA: TGTGCCAGCAGCTTAGGAAATCTCCCCACCTACGAGCAGTACTTC. Translating gives CASSLGNLPTYEQYF.

This rearrangement joins TRBV4-1 to TRBJ2-7; D might be TRBD1 or TRBD2, each matching 6 bases. The CDR3 has 16 amino acids. Germline CDR1 and CDR2: MGHRA and YSYEKL. V was trimmed by 0 bases and J by 2 bases, leaving 14 bases between them. CDR3 loop: CASSQDLGGSPYEQYF. The DNA for the CDR3 is TGCGCCAGCAGCCAAGATCTCGGGGGCAGTCCCTACGAGCAGTACTTC.

The chain has TRBV19 and TRBJ1-3; possible D gene TRBD1, 5 bases. The ends were cut back, 9 bases at V and 0 bases at J, with 27 bases in the middle. The CDR3 is made up of 19 amino acids. Looked up from germline, CDR1 is LNHDA and CDR2 is SQIVND (reference sequence). This CDR3 is CASNPGTLISQNSGNTIYF. Written as DNA, the CDR3 is TGTGCCAGCAATCCCGGGACCCTAATTAGCCAAAACTCTGGAAACACCATATATTTT.

The V call is TRBV7-9, the J call TRBJ2-7; the D is unclear. This CDR3 comprises 13 residues. V was shortened by 5 bases and J by 7 bases, with 15 bases between the two germline ends. The V gene's germline CDR1 is SEHNR and CDR2 FQNEAQ (reference sequence). The CDR3 protein is CASSATERWEQYF. CDR3 in DNA: TGTGCCAGCAGCGCTACTGAAAGGTGGGAGCAGTACTTC.

The chain recombines TRBV2 with TRBJ1-1, with a possible D match to TRBD1 (6 bases). V was trimmed by 8 bases and J by 2 bases, leaving 9 bases between them. This CDR3 comprises 12 residues. CDR1 is SNHLY and CDR2 is FYNNEI in the germline V gene. The CDR3 sequence is CASQQGNTEAFF. CDR3 DNA sequence: TGTGCCAGCCAACAGGGAAACACTGAAGCTTTCTTT.

This clone is a singleton in its sample. The chain employs TRBV6-6 and TRBJ1-2, with 8 bases identical to TRBD1. The CDR3 has 15 amino acids. Trimming took 10 bases from V and 3 from J; bases not matched to a gene: 13. Germline V gene data show CDR1 as MNHNY and CDR2 as SVGAGI (reference sequence). The CDR3 bases are TGTGCCACCAAGTCAGGGGGCAGGGGCTACTATGGCTACACCTTC. As protein: CATKSGGRGYYGYTF.

The rearrangement joins TRBV7-3 to TRBJ1-4; D is possibly TRBD1 (5 bases). CDR1 SGHTA and CDR2 FQGTGA come from the germline V gene. This CDR3 region has 15 residues. V lost 3 bases and J 4 bases, leaving 12 bases between the germline ends. The CDR3 sequence: CASSLPRGDNEKLFF. CDR3 DNA: TGTGCCAGCAGCTTGCCCCGAGGGGATAATGAAAAACTGTTTTTT. Supplemented by reference TRBV7-3 and TRBJ1-4, the full variable domain reads GAGVSQTPSNKVTEKGKYVELRCDPISGHTALYWYRQSLGQGPEFLIYFQGTGAADDSGLPNDRFFAVRPEGSVSTLKIQRTERGDSAVYLCASSLPRGDNEKLFFGSGTQLSVL.

V gene TRBV27 combines with J gene TRBJ2-3; D perhaps matches TRBD2 (6 bases). Germline V lookup: CDR1 MNHEY, CDR2 SMNVEV (reference sequence). There are 14 residues in the CDR3. V was shortened by 3 bases and J by 5 bases, with 12 bases between the two germline ends. The CDR3 is CASSLGDWKDTQYF. CDR3 coding DNA: TGTGCCAGCAGTTTGGGGGACTGGAAAGATACGCAGTATTTT.

V usage is TRBV28 and J usage is TRBJ1-5; D possibly corresponds to TRBD1 (6 bases). Per germline, CDR1 MDHEN and CDR2 SYDVKM. The V and J ends lost 2 bases and 8 bases respectively, with 13 bases between them. The CDR3 is 14 amino acids. The CDR3 loop is CASSLLAGGEPQHF. Here the CDR3 DNA reads TGTGCCAGCAGTTTACTAGCGGGGGGCGAGCCCCAGCATTTT.

This clone was seen only once. The chain employs TRBV6-2 or TRBV6-3 and TRBJ1-5, with a tentative D call TRBD1 (6 bases). Trimming removed 5 bases from V and 7 bases from J, with 9 bases in between. Per germline, CDR1 MNHEY and CDR2 SVGEGT. This CDR3 is 12 amino acids long. The CDR3: CASSPQGQPQHF. Here the CDR3 DNA reads TGTGCCAGCAGTCCACAGGGCCAGCCCCAGCATTTT.